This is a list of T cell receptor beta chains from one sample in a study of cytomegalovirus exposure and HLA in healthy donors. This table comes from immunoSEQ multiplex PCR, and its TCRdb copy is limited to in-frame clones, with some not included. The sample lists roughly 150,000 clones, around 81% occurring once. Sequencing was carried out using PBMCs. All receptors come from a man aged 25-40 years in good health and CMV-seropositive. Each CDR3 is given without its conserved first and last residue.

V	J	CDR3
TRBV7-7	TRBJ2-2	ASRRDYTNTGELF
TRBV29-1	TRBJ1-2	SVKAETANPSFGYT
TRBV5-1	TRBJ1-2	APSSRALYGYT
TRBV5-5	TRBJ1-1	ASLSSRSGNTEAF
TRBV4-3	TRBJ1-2	ASSQDKTAYGYT
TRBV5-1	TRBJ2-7	ASSLRQGLSSSYEQY
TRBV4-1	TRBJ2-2	ASSPGSAMGELF
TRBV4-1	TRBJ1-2	ASSQGDIRGDGGYT
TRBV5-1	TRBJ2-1	ASSLRGGTYNEQF
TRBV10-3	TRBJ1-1	AISEEGAGTEAF
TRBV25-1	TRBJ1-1	ASSLGLLNTEAF
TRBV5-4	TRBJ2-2	ASSSLGGADTGELF
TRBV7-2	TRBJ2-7	ASSLAATSGVSSYEQY
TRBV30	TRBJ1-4	AWSVGVLGDKLF
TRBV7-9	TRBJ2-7	ASSLTGFEQY
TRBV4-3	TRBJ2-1	ASSPGLAGPTVHEQF
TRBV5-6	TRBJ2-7	ASSSKYVGEDPRFYEQY
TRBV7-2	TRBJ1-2	ASSLVRGSSSYGYT
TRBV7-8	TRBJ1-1	ASSLVGAENTEAF
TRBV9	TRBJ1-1	ASTLGVDTEAF
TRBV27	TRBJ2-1	ASPWTSEGNEQF
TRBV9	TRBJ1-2	ASSPTSGISPNYGYT
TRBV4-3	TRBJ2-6	ASSQDPGQVFSGANVLT
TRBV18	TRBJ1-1	ASSPRTSYGNTEAF
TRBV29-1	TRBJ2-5	SSQTRGAGETQY
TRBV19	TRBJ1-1	ASSIAPGLNTEAF
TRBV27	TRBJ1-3	ASSGGHNTIY
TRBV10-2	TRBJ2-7	ASTTGNHEQY
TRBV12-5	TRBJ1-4	ASGTGTGKEKLF
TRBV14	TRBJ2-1	ASSQDWAEQF
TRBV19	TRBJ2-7	ASSIEGTGAYEQY
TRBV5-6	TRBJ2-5	ASSAQGTGLETQY
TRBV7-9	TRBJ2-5	ASSLGLAGGPLQETQY
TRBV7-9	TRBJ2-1	ASSLDGTVNEQF
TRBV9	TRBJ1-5	ASSWGDSNQPQH
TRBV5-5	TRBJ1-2	ASSLLGHLNYGYT
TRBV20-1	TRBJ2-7	SAPRGYEQY
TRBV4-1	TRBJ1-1	ASSQATGARNTEAF
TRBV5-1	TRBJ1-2	ASSWDIANYGYT
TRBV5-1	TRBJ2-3	ASAAQGISTDTQY
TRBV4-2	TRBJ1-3	ASSQEVLWQGTGNTIY
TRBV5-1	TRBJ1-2	ASSSPGTDANYGYT
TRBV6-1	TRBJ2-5	ASSGLAGQETQY
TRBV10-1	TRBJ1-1	ASRPRQGRNTEAF
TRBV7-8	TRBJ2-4	ASSLGTQLAKNIQY
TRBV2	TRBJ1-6	ASSVAGGEGTLH
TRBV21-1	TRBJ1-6	ASSSRQLYNSPLH
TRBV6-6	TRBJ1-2	ASSRAGGYT
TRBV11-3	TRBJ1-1	ASSPPDGGTEAF
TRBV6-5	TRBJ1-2	ASSYATGNPYGYT